A single T cell receptor (beta chain) is shown here with its context. Its antigen is currently unknown. Bone marrow was sampled from every patient at the time of active disease. Germline V gene lookup returns CDR1 MDHEN and CDR2 SYDVKM. V was pared by 4 bases and J by 5 bases, with 17 bases between. The CDR3 sequence is 15 residues long. Molecular barcoded adaptors covering alpha/delta and beta/gamma chains were used on 400 ng RNA. TCRdb ran MiXCR on the reads and lists one entry per CDR3 protein. There are about 130,000 distinct CDR3 sequences in the sample; under 15% occur only once, and 9.5% to 11% lies in the top ten. This entry belongs to a study of read filtering for tumor transcriptome and immune sequencing. Study as a whole: Among patients, approximately 16 were male and more than 12 female, aged roughly 47 to 90 (mean approximately 71). IR-seq gave about 3.5 to 11 million TCR reads per sample; RNA-seq gave about 80 to 1,300. Findings of the study overall: Approximately 87% of IR-seq clonotypes had a single read, yet these held around 4% of reads.

The sample consisted of a population of CD138-negative cells sorted from bone marrow. The sequence derives from a donor aged 40 or older with multiple myeloma. The chain combines TRBV28 with TRBJ1-2, with a tentative D call TRBD1 (5 bases). CDR3 DNA: TGTGCCAGCAGTTCCTCAGGGACGGGATCATATGGCTACACCTTC. Protein sequence: CASSSSGTGSYGYTF.